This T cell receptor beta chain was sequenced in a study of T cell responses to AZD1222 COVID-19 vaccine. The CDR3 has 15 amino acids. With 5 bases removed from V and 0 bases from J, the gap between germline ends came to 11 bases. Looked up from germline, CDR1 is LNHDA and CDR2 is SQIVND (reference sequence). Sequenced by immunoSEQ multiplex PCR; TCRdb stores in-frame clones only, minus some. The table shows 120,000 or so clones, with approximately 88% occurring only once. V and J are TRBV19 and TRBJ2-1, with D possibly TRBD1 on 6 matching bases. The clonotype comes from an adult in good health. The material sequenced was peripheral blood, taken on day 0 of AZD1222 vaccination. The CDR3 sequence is CASSLTGRSYNEQFF. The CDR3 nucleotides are TGTGCCAGTAGTCTGACAGGTCGCTCCTACAATGAGCAGTTCTTC.